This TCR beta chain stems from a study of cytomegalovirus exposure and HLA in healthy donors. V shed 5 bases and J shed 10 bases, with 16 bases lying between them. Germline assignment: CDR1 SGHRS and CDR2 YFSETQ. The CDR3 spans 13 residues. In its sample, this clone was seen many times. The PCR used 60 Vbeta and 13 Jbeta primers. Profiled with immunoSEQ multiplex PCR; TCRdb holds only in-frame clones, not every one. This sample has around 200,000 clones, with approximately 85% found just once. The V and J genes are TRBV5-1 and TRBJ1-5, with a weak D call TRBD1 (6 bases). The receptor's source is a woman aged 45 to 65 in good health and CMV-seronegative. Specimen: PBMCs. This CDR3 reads CASSVQGQGPQHF. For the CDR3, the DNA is TGCGCCAGCAGTGTCCAGGGGCAAGGACCCCAGCATTTT. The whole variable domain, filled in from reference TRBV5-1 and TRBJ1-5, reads KAGVTQTPRYLIKTRGQQVTLSCSPISGHRSVSWYQQTPGQGLQFLFEYFSETQRNKGNFPGRFSGRQFSNSRSEMNVSTLELGDSALYLCASSVQGQGPQHFGDGTRLSIL.